The present T cell receptor beta chain was sequenced within a study of blood T cell repertoires in COVID-19. The wider study: Samples came from the United States, Italy and Spain, spanning acute and convalescent COVID-19.

Repertoires were generated with immunoSEQ multiplex PCR, while TCRdb's copy carries only in-frame clones and drops some. The sample contains around 68,000 clones, approximately 78% of which appear only once. Specimen: peripheral blood. The clonotype originates from a human donor in a cohort sampled during active COVID-19.

The CDR3 here is CASSLTSGGPVGHEQFF. The CDR3 coding sequence is TGTGCCAGCAGTTTAACTAGCGGGGGCCCCGTCGGCCATGAGCAGTTCTTC. The chain combines TRBV27 with TRBJ2-1; 11 bases are shared with TRBD2. V gave up 2 bases and J gave up 8 bases; unmatched junction bases: 11. Germline CDR1 and CDR2: MNHEY and SMNVEV (reference sequence). This CDR3 comprises 17 residues.